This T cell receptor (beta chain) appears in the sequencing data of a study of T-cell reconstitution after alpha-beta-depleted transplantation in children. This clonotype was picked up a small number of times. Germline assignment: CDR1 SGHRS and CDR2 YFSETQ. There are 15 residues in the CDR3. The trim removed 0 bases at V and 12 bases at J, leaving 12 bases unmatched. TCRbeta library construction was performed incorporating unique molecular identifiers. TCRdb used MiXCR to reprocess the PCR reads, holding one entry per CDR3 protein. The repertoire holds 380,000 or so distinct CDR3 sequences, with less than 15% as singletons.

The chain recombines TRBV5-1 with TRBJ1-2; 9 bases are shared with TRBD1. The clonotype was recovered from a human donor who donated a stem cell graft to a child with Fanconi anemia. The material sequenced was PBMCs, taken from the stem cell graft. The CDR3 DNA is TGCGCCAGCAGCTTGGGAGTTCTGGGACAGGGAAGCAACACCTTC. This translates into CASSLGVLGQGSNTF.